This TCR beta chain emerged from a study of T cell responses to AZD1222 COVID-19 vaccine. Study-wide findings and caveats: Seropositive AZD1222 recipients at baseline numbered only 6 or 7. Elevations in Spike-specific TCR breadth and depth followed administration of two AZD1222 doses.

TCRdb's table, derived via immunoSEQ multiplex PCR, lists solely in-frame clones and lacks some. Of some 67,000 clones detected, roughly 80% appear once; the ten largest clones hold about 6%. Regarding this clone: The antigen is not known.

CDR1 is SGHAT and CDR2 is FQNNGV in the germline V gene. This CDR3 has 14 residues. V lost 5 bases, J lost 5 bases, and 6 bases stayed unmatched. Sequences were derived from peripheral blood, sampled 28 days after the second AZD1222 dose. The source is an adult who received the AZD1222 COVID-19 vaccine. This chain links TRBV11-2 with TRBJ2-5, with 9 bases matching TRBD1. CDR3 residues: CASSPGQGWETQYF. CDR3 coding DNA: TGTGCCAGCAGCCCGGGACAGGGTTGGGAGACCCAGTACTTC.